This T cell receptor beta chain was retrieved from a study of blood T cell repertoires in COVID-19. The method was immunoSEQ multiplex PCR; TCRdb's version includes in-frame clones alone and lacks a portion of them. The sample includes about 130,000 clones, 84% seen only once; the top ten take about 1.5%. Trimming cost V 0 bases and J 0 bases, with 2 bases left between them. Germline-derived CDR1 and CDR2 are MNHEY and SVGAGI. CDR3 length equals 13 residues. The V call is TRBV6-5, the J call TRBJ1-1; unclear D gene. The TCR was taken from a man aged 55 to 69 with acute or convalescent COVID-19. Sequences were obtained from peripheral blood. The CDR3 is CASSYSLNTEAFF. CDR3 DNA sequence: TGTGCCAGCAGTTACTCCTTGAACACTGAAGCTTTCTTT.